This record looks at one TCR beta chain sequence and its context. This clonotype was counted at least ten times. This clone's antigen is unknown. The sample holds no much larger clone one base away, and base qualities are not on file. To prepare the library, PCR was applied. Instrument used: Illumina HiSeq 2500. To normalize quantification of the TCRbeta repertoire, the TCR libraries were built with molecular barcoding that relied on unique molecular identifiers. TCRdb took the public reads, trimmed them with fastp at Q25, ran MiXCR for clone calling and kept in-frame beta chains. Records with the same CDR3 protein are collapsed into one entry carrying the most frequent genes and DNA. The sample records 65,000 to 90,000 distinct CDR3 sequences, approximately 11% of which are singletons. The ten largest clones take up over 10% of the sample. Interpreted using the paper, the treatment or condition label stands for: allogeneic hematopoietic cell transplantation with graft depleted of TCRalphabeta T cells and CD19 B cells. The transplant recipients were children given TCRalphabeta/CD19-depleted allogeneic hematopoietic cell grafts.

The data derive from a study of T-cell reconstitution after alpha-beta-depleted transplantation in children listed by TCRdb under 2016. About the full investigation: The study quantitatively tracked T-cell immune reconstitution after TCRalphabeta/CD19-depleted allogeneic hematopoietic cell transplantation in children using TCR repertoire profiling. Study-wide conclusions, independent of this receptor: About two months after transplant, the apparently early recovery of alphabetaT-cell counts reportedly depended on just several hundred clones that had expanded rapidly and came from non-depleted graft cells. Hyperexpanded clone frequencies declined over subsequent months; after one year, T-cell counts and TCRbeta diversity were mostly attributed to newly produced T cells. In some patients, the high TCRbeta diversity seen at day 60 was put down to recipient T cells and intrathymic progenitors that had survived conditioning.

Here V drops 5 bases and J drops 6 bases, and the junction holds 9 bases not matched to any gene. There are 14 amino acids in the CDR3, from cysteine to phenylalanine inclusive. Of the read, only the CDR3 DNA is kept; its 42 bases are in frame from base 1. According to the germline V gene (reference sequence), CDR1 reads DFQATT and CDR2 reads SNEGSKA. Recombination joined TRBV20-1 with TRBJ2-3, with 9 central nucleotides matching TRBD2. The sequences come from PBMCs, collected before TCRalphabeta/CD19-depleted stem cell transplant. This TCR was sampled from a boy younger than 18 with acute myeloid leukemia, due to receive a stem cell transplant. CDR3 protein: CSASAGGPWDTQYF. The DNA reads TGCAGTGCTTCCGCGGGAGGGCCTTGGGATACGCAGTATTTT.